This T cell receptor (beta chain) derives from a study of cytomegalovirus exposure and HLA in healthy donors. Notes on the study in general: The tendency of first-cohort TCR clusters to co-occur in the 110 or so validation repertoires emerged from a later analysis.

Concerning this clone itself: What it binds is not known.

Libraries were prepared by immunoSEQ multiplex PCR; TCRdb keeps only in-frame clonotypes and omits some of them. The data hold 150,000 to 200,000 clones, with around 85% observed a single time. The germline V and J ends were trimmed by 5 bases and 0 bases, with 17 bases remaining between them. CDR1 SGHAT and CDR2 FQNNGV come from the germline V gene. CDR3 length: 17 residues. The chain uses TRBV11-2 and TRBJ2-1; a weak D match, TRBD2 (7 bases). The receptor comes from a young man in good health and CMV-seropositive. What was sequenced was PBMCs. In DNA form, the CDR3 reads TGTGCCAGCAGCCTGGCGCGGGGGCAGGGCTCCTACAATGAGCAGTTCTTC. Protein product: CASSLARGQGSYNEQFF.